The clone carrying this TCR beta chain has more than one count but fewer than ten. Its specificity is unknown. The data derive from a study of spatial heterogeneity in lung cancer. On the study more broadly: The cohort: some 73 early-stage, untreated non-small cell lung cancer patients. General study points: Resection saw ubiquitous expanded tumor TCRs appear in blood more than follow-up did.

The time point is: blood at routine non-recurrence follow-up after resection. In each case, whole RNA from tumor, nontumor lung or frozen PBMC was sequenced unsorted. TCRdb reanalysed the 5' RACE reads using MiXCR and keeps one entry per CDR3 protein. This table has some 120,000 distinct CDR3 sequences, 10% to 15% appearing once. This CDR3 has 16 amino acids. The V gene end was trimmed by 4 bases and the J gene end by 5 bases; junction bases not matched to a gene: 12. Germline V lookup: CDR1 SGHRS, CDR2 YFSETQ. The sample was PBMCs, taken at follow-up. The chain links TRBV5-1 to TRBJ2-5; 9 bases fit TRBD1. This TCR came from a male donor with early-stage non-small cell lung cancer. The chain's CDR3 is CASSPGGTGLTETQYF. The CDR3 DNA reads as TGCGCCAGCAGCCCAGGTGGGACAGGGTTAACCGAGACCCAGTACTTC.